These 6 T cell receptor beta chains share one sample of origin, sequenced in a study of cytomegalovirus exposure and HLA in healthy donors. PCR amplification relied on 60 Vbeta primers (plus 13 Jbeta primers). The repertoire was sequenced with immunoSEQ multiplex PCR; TCRdb's copy has only in-frame clones and lacks some. Counted here are around 140,000 clones, just under 75% occurring once; the ten biggest clones make up 1.5% to 2%. Sequenced input: PBMCs. The receptors derive from a young woman in good health and CMV-seronegative.

V usage is TRBV21-1 and J usage is TRBJ2-7; the listed D gene, TRBD2, was not tested against the DNA. TRBV21-1 is listed as a pseudogene. The CDR3 runs to 18 residues. CDR3 sequence (DNA): TGTGCCAGCAGCAAAAGGGTCGAACTAGGACTGAATTCCTACGAGCAGTACGTC. It encodes CASSKRVELGLNSYEQYV.

Of note for this clone: The same CDR3 also results from other DNA sequences found in this sample. This sequence joins TRBV7-9 and TRBJ1-1; 8 bases fit TRBD1. Germline V gene sequence: CDR1 SEHNR, CDR2 FQNEAQ (reference sequence). V was pared by 3 bases and J by 1 base, with 1 base of the junction left unmatched. The CDR3 length is 14 residues. CDR3 loop: CASSFGQGNTEAFF. The CDR3 nucleotides read TGTGCCAGCAGCTTCGGACAGGGGAACACTGAAGCTTTCTTT.

There are a few counts of this clone. This chain links TRBV5-1 with TRBJ1-1, with TRBD1 matching over 8 bases. V shed 2 bases, J shed 1 base, and the junction held 1 base outside the gene matches. From germline, CDR1 is SGHRS and CDR2 YFSETQ. The CDR3 has 14 amino acids. The DNA for the CDR3 is TGCGCCAGCAGCTTTGGACAGGGGAACACTGAAGCTTTCTTT. This codes for CASSFGQGNTEAFF.

The chain employs TRBV2 and TRBJ1-4; D is uncertain. In germline, CDR1 is SNHLY, CDR2 FYNNEI. V lost 7 bases to trimming and J lost 4 bases, with 10 bases between them. The CDR3 is 13 amino acids. CDR3 DNA sequence: TGTGCCAGCACCGGGGAGCTTAATGAAAAACTGTTTTTT. Translating it yields CASTGELNEKLFF.

A remark on this clone: Other DNA variants within this sample encode the same CDR3. This rearrangement joins TRBV7-9 to TRBJ1-2, with 10 bases lining up with TRBD1. Losses at the gene ends were 5 bases for V and 3 bases for J; bases not matched to a gene: 0. Looked up from germline, CDR1 is SEHNR and CDR2 is FQNEAQ (reference sequence). This CDR3 spans 13 amino acids. CDR3 region: CASSGQGDYGYTF. The CDR3 coding sequence is TGTGCCAGCAGCGGACAGGGGGACTATGGCTACACCTTC.

CDR3 residues: CASSTQTGGSEKLFF. CDR3 bases: TGTGCCAGCAGCACCCAGACAGGGGGTAGTGAAAAACTGTTTTTT. The rearrangement links TRBV7-2 to TRBJ1-4, with TRBD1 identical over 9 bases. The CDR3 runs 15 residues. With V trimmed by 5 bases and J by 7 bases, 8 bases remained unmatched. CDR1 and CDR2 from the germline V gene are SGHTA and FQGNSA. The entire variable domain, with the rest obtained from reference TRBV7-2 and TRBJ1-4, is as follows: GAGVSQSPSNKVTEKGKDVELRCDPISGHTALYWYRQSLGQGLEFLIYFQGNSAPDKSGLPSDRFSAERTGGSVSTLTIQRTQQEDSAVYLCASSTQTGGSEKLFFGSGTQLSVL.